This TCR beta chain was identified during a study of PD-L1 blockade in urothelial cancer (dated by TCRdb to the late 2010s). For the study in its entirety: Therapy was started in the mid-2010s for all patients, and atezolizumab 1,200 mg was administered intravenously every 3 weeks. The study, an exploratory multi-omic analysis, examined somatic, immune and clinical correlates of response to PD-L1 blockade with atezolizumab in urothelial cancer. An ECOG performance status of 0 or 1 was recorded for the patients, and 0 to 3 prior chemotherapy regimens had been received by the patients. Blood samples were analyzed 3 weeks after the start of treatment (second dose) and 6 weeks after the start of treatment. About 90% of the 29 patients were males with bladder-origin urothelial cancer, and about 60% of the 29 reported a prior smoking history. Pretreatment blood TCR-seq was available for about 28 patients, at least one posttreatment blood collection was obtained for about 25 patients, and tumor TCR-seq was available for about 25 patients. Pretreatment tumor samples, along with matched peripheral blood serially collected before and after atezolizumab treatment, were subjected to TCR sequencing. Durable clinical benefit was defined as progression-free survival longer than 6 months, and TCR features were also tested against progression-free and overall survival. Blood samples gave a median of about 150,000 T cells and 82,636 unique TCRs, with a median clonality of approximately 0.08. Fewer than ten patients achieved durable clinical benefit and about 22 did not. In the same patients who had TCR sequencing, pretreatment tumors also underwent whole exome sequencing and RNA sequencing. The investigation overall reported the following: A pretreatment peripheral blood TCR clonality below the median was linked to improved progression-free and overall survival. Because of the small sample size (n = 29) and the many exploratory analyses performed, the results are intended to be regarded as hypothesis-generating. Among patients with durable benefit, tumor-associated TCR clones showed greater expansion in peripheral blood 3 weeks after treatment started (n ≈ 21, p = 0.022).

The CDR3 numbers 11 residues from cysteine through phenylalanine. Just CDR3 DNA is preserved here, 33 bases in frame from base 1. V loses 7 bases, J loses 5 bases, and the germline ends lie 8 bases apart. According to the germline V gene (reference sequence), CDR1 reads SEHNR and CDR2 reads FQNEAQ. To estimate absolute template abundance from read counts, synthetic TCR analog templates were spiked into each PCR. The immunoSEQ assay was used to amplify TCRbeta CDR3 regions from genomic DNA with bias-controlled V and J gene primers. Sequencing of rearranged TCRbeta segments was done at approximately 20X coverage. As for the authors' bioinformatics: Sequencing errors were corrected by clustering, and CDR3s were annotated against IMGT so that V, D and J genes could be assigned. Downstream analyses used only productive TCRbeta rearrangements and left out out-of-frame or stop-codon sequences. Clonality was calculated as one minus the Shannon entropy normalized by the log of the number of unique productive sequences. Clones differing between time points or between blood and tumor were identified by Fisher's exact test with Benjamini-Hochberg correction at adjusted p below 0.01. TCRdb mirrors the immuneACCESS table, restricted to in-frame sequences. Some clones are absent from its copies; in checked studies, under half trace to an unresolved V gene, and the reason for the others is unknown. V, J and clone size are those of that table, while D and trimming were read from the DNA. The sample table holds some 71,000 clones, of which around nine tenths were seen once. Together, the top ten hold 3.4% of the sample.

On this clone itself: Its recognized antigen is unknown. No base quality information exists; no much larger clone differs at one position.

The cohort comprised about 30 patients with locally advanced or metastatic urothelial carcinoma treated at Memorial Sloan Kettering on a trial protocol. Peripheral blood mononuclear cells were collected pretreatment and during treatment, with between 1 and 8 total time points obtained per patient. The Qiagen DNeasy Blood extraction kit was used to purify genomic DNA from total PBMCs and tumor samples. PBMCs were collected pretreatment and during treatment, and were isolated and stored as previously described. The source material was PBMCs, sampled around atezolizumab (anti-PD-L1) treatment. The clonotype was recovered from a man aged 55-75 years with urothelial cancer. The sequence links TRBV7-9 to TRBJ1-1; perhaps TRBD1 is the D gene, with 5 bases matching. Here the CDR3 is given as CASIGGTEAFF. The DNA is TGTGCCAGCATCGGGGGGACTGAAGCTTTCTTT.